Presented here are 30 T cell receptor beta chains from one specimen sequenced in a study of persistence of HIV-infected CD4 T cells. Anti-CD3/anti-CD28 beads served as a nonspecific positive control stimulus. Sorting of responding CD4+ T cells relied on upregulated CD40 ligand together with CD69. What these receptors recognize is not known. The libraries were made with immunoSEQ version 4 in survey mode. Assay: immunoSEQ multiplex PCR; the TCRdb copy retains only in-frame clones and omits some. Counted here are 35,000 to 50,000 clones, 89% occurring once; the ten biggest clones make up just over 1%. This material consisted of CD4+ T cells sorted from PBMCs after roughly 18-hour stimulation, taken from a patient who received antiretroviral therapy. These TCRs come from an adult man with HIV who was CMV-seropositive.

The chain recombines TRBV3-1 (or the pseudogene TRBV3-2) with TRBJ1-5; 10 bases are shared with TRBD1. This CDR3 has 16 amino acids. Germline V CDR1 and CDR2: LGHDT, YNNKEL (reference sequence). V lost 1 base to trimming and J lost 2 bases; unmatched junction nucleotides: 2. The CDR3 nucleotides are TGTGCCAGCAGCCAAGCCGGGACAGGGGGCAATCAGCCCCAGCATTTT. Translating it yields CASSQAGTGGNQPQHF.

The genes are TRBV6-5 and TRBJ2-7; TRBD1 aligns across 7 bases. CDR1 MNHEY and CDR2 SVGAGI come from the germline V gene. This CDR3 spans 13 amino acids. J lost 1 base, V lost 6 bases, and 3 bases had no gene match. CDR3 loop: CASRGQASYEQYF. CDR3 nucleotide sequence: TGTGCCAGCAGAGGACAGGCATCCTACGAGCAGTACTTC.

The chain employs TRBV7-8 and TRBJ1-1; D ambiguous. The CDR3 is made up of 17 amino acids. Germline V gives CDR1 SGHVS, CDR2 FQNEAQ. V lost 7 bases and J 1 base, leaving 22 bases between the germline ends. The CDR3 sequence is CASTPQRLDRGNTEAFF. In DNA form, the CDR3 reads TGTGCCAGCACACCCCAGAGGTTGGATCGTGGGAACACTGAAGCTTTCTTT.

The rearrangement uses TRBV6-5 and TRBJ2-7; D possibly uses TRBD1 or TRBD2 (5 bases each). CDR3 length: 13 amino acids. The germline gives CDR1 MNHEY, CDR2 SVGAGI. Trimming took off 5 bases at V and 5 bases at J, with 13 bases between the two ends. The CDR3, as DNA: TGTGCCAGCAGTAATCAGGGAGACCACGAGCAGTACTTC. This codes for CASSNQGDHEQYF.

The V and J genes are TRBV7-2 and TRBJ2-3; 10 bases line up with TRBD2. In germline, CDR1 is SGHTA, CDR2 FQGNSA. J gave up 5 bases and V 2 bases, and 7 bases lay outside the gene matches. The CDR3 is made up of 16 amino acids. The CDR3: CASSLLSGGSGDTQYF. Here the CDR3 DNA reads TGTGCCAGCAGCTTACTTAGCGGGGGGTCGGGAGATACGCAGTATTTT.

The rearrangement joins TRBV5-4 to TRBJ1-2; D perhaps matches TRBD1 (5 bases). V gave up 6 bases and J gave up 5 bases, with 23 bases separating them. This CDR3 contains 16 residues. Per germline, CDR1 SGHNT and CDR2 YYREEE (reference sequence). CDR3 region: CASTPQETRLLYGYTF. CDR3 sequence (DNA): TGTGCCAGCACCCCACAGGAGACGAGGCTTCTGTATGGCTACACCTTC.

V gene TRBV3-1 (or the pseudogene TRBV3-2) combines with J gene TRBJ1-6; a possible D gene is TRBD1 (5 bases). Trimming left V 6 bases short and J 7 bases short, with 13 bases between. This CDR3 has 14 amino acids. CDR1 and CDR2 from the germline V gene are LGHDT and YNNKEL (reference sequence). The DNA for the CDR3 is TGTGCCAGCAGTTTACGACAGCTCAATTCACCCCTCCACTTT. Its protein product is CASSLRQLNSPLHF.

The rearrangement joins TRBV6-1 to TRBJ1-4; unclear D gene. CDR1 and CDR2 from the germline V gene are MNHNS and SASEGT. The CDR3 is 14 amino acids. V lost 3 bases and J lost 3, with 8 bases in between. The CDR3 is CASSDGTSNEKLFF. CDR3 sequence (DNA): TGTGCCAGCAGTGATGGAACCTCTAATGAAAAACTGTTTTTT.

The CDR3 is CASTRTGNTGELFF. CDR3 bases: TGCGCCAGCACCCGGACAGGGAACACCGGGGAGCTGTTTTTT. This rearrangement joins TRBV5-1 to TRBJ2-2, with TRBD1 identical over 7 bases. CDR1 is SGHRS, CDR2 YFSETQ, per germline. This CDR3 is built from 14 residues. The J segment lost 1 base and the V segment lost 6 bases, leaving 3 bases of the junction unmatched.

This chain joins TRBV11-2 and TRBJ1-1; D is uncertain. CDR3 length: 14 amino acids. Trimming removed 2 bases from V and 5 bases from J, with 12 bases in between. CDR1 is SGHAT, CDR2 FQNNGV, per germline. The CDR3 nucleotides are TGTGCCAGCAGCTTACCTCGGACTGGTACTGAAGCTTTCTTT. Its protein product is CASSLPRTGTEAFF.

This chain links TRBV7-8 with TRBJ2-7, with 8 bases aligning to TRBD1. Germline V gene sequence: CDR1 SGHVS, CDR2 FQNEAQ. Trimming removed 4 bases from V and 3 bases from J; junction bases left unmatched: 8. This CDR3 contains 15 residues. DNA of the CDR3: TGTGCCAGCAGCTCCCCCCCGACAGGGGTCTACGAGCAGTACTTC. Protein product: CASSSPPTGVYEQYF.

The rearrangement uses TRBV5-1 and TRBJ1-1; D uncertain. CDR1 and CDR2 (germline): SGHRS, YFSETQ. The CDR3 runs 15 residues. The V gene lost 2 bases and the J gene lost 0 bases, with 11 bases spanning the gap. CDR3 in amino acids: CASSFDGIMNTEAFF. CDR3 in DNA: TGCGCCAGCAGCTTTGACGGAATCATGAACACTGAAGCTTTCTTT.

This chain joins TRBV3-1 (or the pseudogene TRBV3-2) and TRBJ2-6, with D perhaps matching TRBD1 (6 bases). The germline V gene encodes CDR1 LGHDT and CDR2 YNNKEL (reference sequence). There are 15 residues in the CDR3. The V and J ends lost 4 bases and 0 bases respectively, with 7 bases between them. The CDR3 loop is CASSLRGSGANVLTF. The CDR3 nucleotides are TGTGCCAGCAGCCTCAGGGGCTCTGGGGCCAACGTCCTGACTTTC.

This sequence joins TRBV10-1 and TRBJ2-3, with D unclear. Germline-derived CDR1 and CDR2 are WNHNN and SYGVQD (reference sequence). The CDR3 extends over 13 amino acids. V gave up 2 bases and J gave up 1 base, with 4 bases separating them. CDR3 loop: CASSERGTDTQYF. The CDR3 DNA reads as TGCGCCAGCAGTGAGAGGGGCACAGATACGCAGTATTTT.

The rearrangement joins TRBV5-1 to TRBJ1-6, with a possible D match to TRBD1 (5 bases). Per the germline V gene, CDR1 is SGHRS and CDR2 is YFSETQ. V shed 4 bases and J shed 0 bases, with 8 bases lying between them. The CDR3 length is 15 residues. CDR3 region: CASSPGTSYNSPLHF. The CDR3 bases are TGCGCCAGCAGCCCAGGGACCTCCTATAATTCACCCCTCCACTTT.

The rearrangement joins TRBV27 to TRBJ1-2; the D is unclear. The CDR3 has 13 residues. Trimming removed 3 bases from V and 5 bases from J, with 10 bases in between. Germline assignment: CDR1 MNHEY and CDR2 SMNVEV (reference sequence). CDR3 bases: TGTGCCAGCAGTTTCCAGTCTGATTATGGCTACACCTTC. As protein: CASSFQSDYGYTF.

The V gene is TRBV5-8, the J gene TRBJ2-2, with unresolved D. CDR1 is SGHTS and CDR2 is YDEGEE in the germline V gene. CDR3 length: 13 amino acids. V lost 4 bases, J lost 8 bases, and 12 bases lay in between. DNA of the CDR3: TGTGCCAGCAGCCCCGACACCCTAGGGGAGCTGTTTTTT. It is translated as CASSPDTLGELFF.

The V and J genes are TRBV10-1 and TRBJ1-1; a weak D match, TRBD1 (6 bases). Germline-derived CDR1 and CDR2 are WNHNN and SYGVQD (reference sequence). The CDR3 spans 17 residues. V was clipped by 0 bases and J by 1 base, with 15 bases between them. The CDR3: CASSESKGTGRNTEAFF. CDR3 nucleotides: TGCGCCAGCAGTGAGTCGAAGGGAACAGGGCGGAACACTGAAGCTTTCTTT.

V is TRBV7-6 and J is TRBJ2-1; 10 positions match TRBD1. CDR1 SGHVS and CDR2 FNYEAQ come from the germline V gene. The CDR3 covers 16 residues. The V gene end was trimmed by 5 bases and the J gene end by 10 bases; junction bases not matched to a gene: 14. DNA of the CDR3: TGTGCCAGCAGCGCACAACCCGGGACAGGGGCAGGCGAGCAGTTCTTC. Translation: CASSAQPGTGAGEQFF.

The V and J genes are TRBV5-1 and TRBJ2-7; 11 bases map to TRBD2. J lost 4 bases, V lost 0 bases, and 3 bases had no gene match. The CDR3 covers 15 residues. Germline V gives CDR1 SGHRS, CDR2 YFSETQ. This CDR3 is CASSLGLAGPYEQYF. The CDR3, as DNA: TGCGCCAGCAGCTTGGGACTAGCGGGACCATACGAGCAGTACTTC.

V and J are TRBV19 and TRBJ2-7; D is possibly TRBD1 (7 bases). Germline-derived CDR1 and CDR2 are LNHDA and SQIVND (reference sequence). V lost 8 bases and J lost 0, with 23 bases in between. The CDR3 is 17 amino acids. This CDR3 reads CASSGQVGGGFSYEQYF. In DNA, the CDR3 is TGTGCCAGTTCCGGACAGGTTGGAGGGGGTTTCTCCTACGAGCAGTACTTC.

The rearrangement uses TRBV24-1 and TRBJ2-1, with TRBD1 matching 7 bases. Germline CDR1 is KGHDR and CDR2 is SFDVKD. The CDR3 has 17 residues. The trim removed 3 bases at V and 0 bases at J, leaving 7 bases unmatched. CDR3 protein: CATSDHATGSSYNEQFF. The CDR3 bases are TGTGCCACCAGTGATCACGCGACAGGGAGCTCCTACAATGAGCAGTTCTTC.

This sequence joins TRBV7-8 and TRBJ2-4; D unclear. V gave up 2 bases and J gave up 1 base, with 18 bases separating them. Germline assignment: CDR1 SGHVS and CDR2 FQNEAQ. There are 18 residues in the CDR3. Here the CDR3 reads CASSLHVGTNRAKNIQYF. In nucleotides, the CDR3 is TGTGCCAGCAGCTTACACGTAGGCACCAATAGGGCCAAAAACATTCAGTACTTC.

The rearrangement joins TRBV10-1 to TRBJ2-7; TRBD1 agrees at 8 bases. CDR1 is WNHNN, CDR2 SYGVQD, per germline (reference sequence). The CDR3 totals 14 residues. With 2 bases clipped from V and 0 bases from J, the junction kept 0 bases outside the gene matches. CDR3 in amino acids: CASSETGGSYEQYF. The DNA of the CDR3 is TGCGCCAGCAGTGAGACAGGGGGCTCCTACGAGCAGTACTTC.

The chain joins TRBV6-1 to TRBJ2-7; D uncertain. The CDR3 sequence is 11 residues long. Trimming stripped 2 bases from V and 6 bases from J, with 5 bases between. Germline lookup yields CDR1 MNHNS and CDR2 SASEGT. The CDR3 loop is CASSEYGEQYF. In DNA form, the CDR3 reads TGTGCCAGCAGTGAATACGGCGAGCAGTACTTC.

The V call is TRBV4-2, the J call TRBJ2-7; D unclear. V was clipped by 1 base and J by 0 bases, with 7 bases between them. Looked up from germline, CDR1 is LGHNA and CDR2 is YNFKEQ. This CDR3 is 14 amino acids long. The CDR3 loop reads CASSQGGSSYEQYF. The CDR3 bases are TGTGCCAGCAGCCAAGGTGGCAGCTCCTACGAGCAGTACTTC.

The CDR3 DNA is TGTGCCATCAGACAGGGGAACACTGAAGCTTTCTTT. Its translation is CAIRQGNTEAFF. The V call is TRBV10-3, the J call TRBJ1-1, with D possibly matching TRBD1 (6 bases). Germline V CDR1 and CDR2: ENHRY, SYGVKD. With 6 bases removed from V and 1 base from J, the gap between germline ends came to 6 bases. This CDR3 has 12 amino acids.

CDR3 sequence: CASSIPPGRGRNTEAFF. Here the CDR3 DNA reads TGTGCCAGTAGTATACCCCCCGGGCGAGGCCGGAACACTGAAGCTTTCTTT. The V call is TRBV19, the J call TRBJ1-1; D remains unclear. V was trimmed by 2 bases and J by 1 base, leaving 17 bases between them. Germline V gene data show CDR1 as LNHDA and CDR2 as SQIVND (reference sequence). The CDR3 is 17 residues long.

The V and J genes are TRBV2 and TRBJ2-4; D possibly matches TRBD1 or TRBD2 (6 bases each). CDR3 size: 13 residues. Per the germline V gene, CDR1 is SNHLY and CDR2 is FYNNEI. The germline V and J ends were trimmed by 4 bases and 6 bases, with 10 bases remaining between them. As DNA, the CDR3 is TGTGCCAGCAGTGGGGGGCGGGGAAACATTCAGTACTTC. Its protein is CASSGGRGNIQYF.

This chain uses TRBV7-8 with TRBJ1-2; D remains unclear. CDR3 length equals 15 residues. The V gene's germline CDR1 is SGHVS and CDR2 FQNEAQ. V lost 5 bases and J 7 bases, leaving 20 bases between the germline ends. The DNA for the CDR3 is TGTGCCAGCAGCCTCCGGTTGGACGCGACTGCTGGCTACACCTTC. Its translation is CASSLRLDATAGYTF. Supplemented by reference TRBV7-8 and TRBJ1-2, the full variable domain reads GAGVSQSPRYKVAKRGQDVALRCDPISGHVSLFWYQQALGQGPEFLTYFQNEAQLDKSGLPSDRFFAERPEGSVSTLKIQRTQQEDSAVYLCASSLRLDATAGYTFGSGTRLTVV.